Presented here are 27 T cell receptor beta chains from one specimen sequenced in a study of cytomegalovirus exposure and HLA in healthy donors. The PCR had 60 Vbeta and 13 Jbeta primers. Sequenced by immunoSEQ multiplex PCR; TCRdb stores in-frame clones only, minus some. The repertoire holds some 96,000 clones, with 64% as singletons. The specimen sequenced was PBMCs. The receptors originated from a man aged 55 to 70 in good health and CMV-seronegative.

This rearrangement joins TRBV7-2 to TRBJ1-2, with 10 bases matching TRBD1. The CDR3 covers 15 residues. After removal of 5 bases from V and 4 bases from J, the junction contained 7 bases not matched to a gene. Germline CDR1 reads SGHTA; CDR2 reads FQGNSA. CDR3 amino acids: CASSPTGGKVYGYTF. The CDR3 DNA reads as TGTGCCAGCAGCCCGACAGGGGGCAAGGTCTATGGCTACACCTTC.

V is TRBV6-5 and J is TRBJ2-3; D might be TRBD1 (5 bases). V was shortened by 1 base and J by 0 bases, with 8 bases between the two germline ends. Germline lookup yields CDR1 MNHEY and CDR2 SVGAGI. The CDR3 loop spans 15 amino acids. CDR3 sequence reads: CASSYLGASTDTQYF. DNA for the CDR3: TGTGCCAGCAGTTACTTAGGGGCTAGCACAGATACGCAGTATTTT.

This clone was found once. The rearrangement uses TRBV18 and TRBJ2-3; D possibly corresponds to TRBD2 (5 bases). CDR3 size: 14 residues. The V and J ends lost 1 base and 6 bases respectively, with 11 bases between them. Germline values: CDR1 KGHSH, CDR2 LQKENI. This chain's CDR3 is CASSPQGSADTQYF. The CDR3 DNA sequence: TGTGCCAGCTCACCACAAGGGAGCGCGGATACGCAGTATTTT.

The chain combines TRBV7-9 with TRBJ2-3; TRBD2 matches at 9 bases. Trimming cost V 3 bases and J 1 base; bases outside gene matches: 2. CDR3 length: 15 residues. From germline, CDR1 is SEHNR and CDR2 FQNEAQ (reference sequence). CDR3 bases: TGTGCCAGCAGCTTTAAGCGGGAGGGCACAGATACGCAGTATTTT. It translates to CASSFKREGTDTQYF. The variable domain in full, completed from reference TRBV7-9 and TRBJ2-3, reads DTGVSQNPRHKITKRGQNVTFRCDPISEHNRLYWYRQTLGQGPEFLTYFQNEAQLEKSRLLSDRFSAERPKGSFSTLEIQRTEQGDSAMYLCASSFKREGTDTQYFGPGTRLTVL.

This clone was seen more than once but under ten times. The chain combines TRBV2 with TRBJ1-6, with 11 nucleotides matching TRBD1. Germline-derived CDR1 and CDR2 are SNHLY and FYNNEI. The CDR3 sequence is 17 residues long. V was pared by 4 bases and J by 0 bases, with 2 bases of the junction left unmatched. In DNA form, the CDR3 reads TGTGCCAGCAGTGGGGGGACAGGGGGCTCCTATAATTCACCCCTCCACTTT. Amino acid sequence: CASSGGTGGSYNSPLHF.

V gene TRBV5-1 combines with J gene TRBJ1-3; D is unclear. The CDR3 length is 15 residues. Germline CDR1 SGHRS, CDR2 YFSETQ. Trimming left V 0 bases short and J 4 bases short, with 11 bases between. The CDR3 DNA is TGCGCCAGCAGCTTGGCCGGCCAAGCGGGAAACACCATATATTTT. This encodes CASSLAGQAGNTIYF.

The J gene is TRBJ2-5, the V gene TRBV11-2; 13 bases line up with TRBD2. The CDR3 has 16 residues. J gave up 5 bases and V 5 bases, and 8 bases lay outside the gene matches. Germline CDR1 SGHAT, CDR2 FQNNGV. CDR3 DNA sequence: TGTGCCAGCAGCCTAGGACTAGCGGGGGCAGGGGAGACCCAGTACTTC. Encoded protein: CASSLGLAGAGETQYF.

With regard to this clone: The junction shows a germline mismatch at one end, possibly a read error. The chain couples TRBV7-9 to TRBJ2-5; 12 nucleotides agree with TRBD1. The CDR3 has 15 amino acids. From germline, CDR1 is SEHNR and CDR2 FQNEAQ (reference sequence). CDR3 DNA: TGTTCCAGCAGCACGGGACAGGGGGCAATAGAGACCCAGTACTTC. It encodes CSSSTGQGAIETQYF.

The rearrangement uses TRBV5-1 and TRBJ2-1; unclear D gene. The germline CDR1 and CDR2 sequences are SGHRS and YFSETQ. This CDR3 region has 16 residues. Trimming took off 0 bases at V and 2 bases at J, with 12 bases between the two ends. The CDR3 region has the DNA TGCGCCAGCAGCTTGGGAGCGCATCTTACCTACAATGAGCAGTTCTTC. Translating it yields CASSLGAHLTYNEQFF. Based on the CDR3 plus reference TRBV5-1 and TRBJ2-1, the full variable domain is KAGVTQTPRYLIKTRGQQVTLSCSPISGHRSVSWYQQTPGQGLQFLFEYFSETQRNKGNFPGRFSGRQFSNSRSEMNVSTLELGDSALYLCASSLGAHLTYNEQFFGPGTRLTVL.

This clone was detected only a few times. This chain joins TRBV5-4 and TRBJ1-2; 10 positions agree with TRBD1. Per the germline V gene, CDR1 is SGHNT and CDR2 is YYREEE (reference sequence). The trim removed 2 bases at V and 7 bases at J, leaving 11 bases unmatched. The CDR3 loop spans 16 amino acids. Here the CDR3 reads CASSLGGTGTGAGYTF. DNA for the CDR3: TGTGCCAGCAGCTTAGGGGGGACCGGGACAGGGGCTGGCTACACCTTC.

The chain joins TRBV19 to TRBJ2-3; perhaps TRBD2 as D (6 bases). V lost 7 bases and J 2 bases, leaving 10 bases between the germline ends. The CDR3 totals 13 residues. The germline CDR1 and CDR2 sequences are LNHDA and SQIVND (reference sequence). The CDR3 spells CASIGRNTDTQYF. The CDR3 DNA follows: TGTGCCAGTATAGGGAGGAACACAGATACGCAGTATTTT.

V gene TRBV6-5 combines with J gene TRBJ1-1, with D uncertain. The germline CDR1 and CDR2 sequences are MNHEY and SVGAGI. V lost 7 bases and J 5 bases, leaving 8 bases between the germline ends. The CDR3 spans 11 residues. The CDR3 nucleotides read TGTGCCAGCACAGGCGGGACTGAAGCTTTCTTT. Amino acids: CASTGGTEAFF.

V and J are TRBV5-4 and TRBJ1-2; the D gene is possibly TRBD1 (6 bases). CDR1 is SGHNT and CDR2 is YYREEE in the germline V gene (reference sequence). V lost 4 bases and J lost 4, with 20 bases in between. This CDR3 comprises 16 residues. The CDR3 is CASSPNQGSGSYGYTF. CDR3 coding DNA: TGTGCCAGCAGCCCCAACCAGGGGTCGGGGAGCTATGGCTACACCTTC.

In this sample, this clone turned up once. The chain carries TRBV25-1 and TRBJ2-1, with TRBD2 identical over 8 bases. The V segment lost 4 bases and the J segment 15 bases; nucleotides outside the gene matches: 5. The CDR3 has 11 residues. Germline V gives CDR1 MGHDK, CDR2 SYGVNS. The CDR3 is CASSAGTRLFF. The DNA of the CDR3 is TGTGCCAGCAGTGCCGGGACTAGGTTGTTCTTC.

The V and J genes are TRBV28 and TRBJ2-1; 8 nucleotides line up with TRBD1. The germline V gene has CDR1 MDHEN and CDR2 SYDVKM. V gave up 4 bases and J gave up 6 bases; unmatched junction bases: 8. The CDR3 covers 15 residues. CDR3 DNA: TGTGCCAGCAGTTCAGGGGGCTTGATCTCCAATGAGCAGTTCTTC. Protein sequence: CASSSGGLISNEQFF. The complete variable domain, with remaining parts taken from reference TRBV28 and TRBJ2-1, reads DVKVTQSSRYLVKRTGEKVFLECVQDMDHENMFWYRQDPGLGLRLIYFSYDVKMKEKGDIPEGYSVSREKKERFSLILESASTNQTSMYLCASSSGGLISNEQFFGPGTRLTVL.

The chain is built from TRBV30 and TRBJ2-7; 8 nucleotides line up with TRBD1. Looked up from germline, CDR1 is GTSNPN and CDR2 is SVGIG (reference sequence). V was pared by 3 bases and J by 2 bases, with 6 bases of the junction left unmatched. This CDR3 has 14 residues. DNA of the CDR3: TGTGCCTGGAGACGGGACAGGAAGACCTACGAGCAGTACTTC. It codes for CAWRRDRKTYEQYF.

The chain has TRBV30 and TRBJ2-7; a possible D gene is TRBD2 (6 bases). Trimming cost V 1 base and J 6 bases, with 16 bases left between them. Per germline, CDR1 GTSNPN and CDR2 SVGIG (reference sequence). The CDR3 is made up of 14 amino acids. CDR3 loop: CAWSDSTRGLEQYF. CDR3 bases: TGTGCCTGGAGTGATTCCACCCGGGGACTCGAGCAGTACTTC.

The chain carries TRBV5-1 and TRBJ2-1, with D possibly matching TRBD1 (7 bases). The CDR3 covers 13 residues. CDR1 and CDR2 (germline): SGHRS, YFSETQ. Trimming took off 5 bases at V and 10 bases at J, with 16 bases between the two ends. Here the CDR3 reads CASRGGTEGEQFF. The CDR3 region has the DNA TGCGCCAGCAGAGGCGGGACAGAGGGAGAGCAGTTCTTC.

This clone was detected a few times. The chain recombines TRBV5-4 with TRBJ2-3; the match to TRBD2 covers 10 bases. The J segment lost 5 bases and the V segment lost 7 bases, leaving 10 bases of the junction unmatched. CDR1 and CDR2 from the germline V gene are SGHNT and YYREEE (reference sequence). The CDR3 contains 15 residues. The CDR3 loop reads CASLKAGGSQDTQYF. Written as DNA, the CDR3 is TGTGCCAGCCTAAAAGCGGGAGGGTCTCAAGATACGCAGTATTTT.

This chain connects TRBV12-5 to TRBJ1-5; 9 bases are a match to TRBD1. V shed 4 bases, J shed 5 bases, and the junction held 6 bases outside the gene matches. This CDR3 spans 15 amino acids. Germline CDR1 and CDR2: LGHNT and FRNRAP. The CDR3 sequence is CASGSGQGFDQPQHF. The CDR3 nucleotides read TGTGCTAGTGGTTCTGGACAGGGGTTCGATCAGCCCCAGCATTTT.

The chain has TRBV7-3 and TRBJ2-3; 7 positions match TRBD2. The V and J ends lost 5 bases and 3 bases, in that order; junction bases with no gene match: 5. The CDR3 has 14 amino acids. Germline-derived CDR1 and CDR2 are SGHTA and FQGTGA. Here the CDR3 reads CASSRDYQTDTQYF. CDR3 sequence (DNA): TGTGCCAGCAGCCGGGACTACCAAACAGATACGCAGTATTTT. Looking up the rest from reference TRBV7-3 and TRBJ2-3 gives the full variable domain: GAGVSQTPSNKVTEKGKYVELRCDPISGHTALYWYRQSLGQGPEFLIYFQGTGAADDSGLPNDRFFAVRPEGSVSTLKIQRTERGDSAVYLCASSRDYQTDTQYFGPGTRLTVL.

This clone was counted only a few times. This chain links TRBV4-1 with TRBJ2-1; 8 positions match TRBD1. The J segment lost 6 bases and the V segment lost 1 base, leaving 5 bases of the junction unmatched. The CDR3 is made up of 15 amino acids. Germline values: CDR1 MGHRA, CDR2 YSYEKL. The CDR3 nucleotides read TGCGCCAGCAGCCAAGGCGCAGGGGGCCTCAATGAGCAGTTCTTC. It translates to CASSQGAGGLNEQFF.

This clone appeared a single time. The V and J genes are TRBV11-3 and TRBJ2-5, with 9 bases aligning to TRBD2. This CDR3 comprises 16 residues. Germline loops: CDR1 SGHNT, CDR2 YENEEA. V shed 3 bases, J shed 2 bases, and the junction held 7 bases outside the gene matches. The CDR3 region has the DNA TGTGCCAGCAGCTTTGTCCGACTAGCGGAACAAGAGACCCAGTACTTC. It codes for CASSFVRLAEQETQYF.

This clone occurred a few times. The rearrangement joins TRBV2 to TRBJ2-5; 7 nucleotides agree with TRBD1. The J segment lost 3 bases and the V segment lost 4 bases, leaving 2 bases of the junction unmatched. Germline V CDR1 and CDR2: SNHLY, FYNNEI. The CDR3 has 13 amino acids. CDR3 DNA sequence: TGTGCCAGCAGTGCTGACAGGGAAGAGACCCAGTACTTC. Translated: CASSADREETQYF.

The chain has TRBV27 and TRBJ2-7; 9 bases agree with TRBD2. Looked up from germline, CDR1 is MNHEY and CDR2 is SMNVEV (reference sequence). V lost 6 bases to trimming and J lost 4 bases; unmatched junction nucleotides: 7. This CDR3 has 14 amino acids. The CDR3 DNA reads as TGTGCCAGCAGGACAGGACTAGCGAGTTACGAGCAGTACTTC. Translation gives CASRTGLASYEQYF.

This clone appeared many times. The chain is built from TRBV6-1 and TRBJ1-2; 9 bases are a match to TRBD1. The CDR3 totals 16 residues. From germline, CDR1 is MNHNS and CDR2 SASEGT. The junction had 7 bases not matched to a gene; V was cut back by 0 bases and J by 5 bases. The CDR3 DNA reads as TGTGCCAGCAGTGAAGCAGAGTTAGGGACAGGGTATGGCTACACCTTC. It is translated as CASSEAELGTGYGYTF.

J is TRBJ2-5 and V is TRBV5-1; 8 positions agree with TRBD1. Per germline, CDR1 SGHRS and CDR2 YFSETQ. V was clipped by 4 bases and J by 4 bases; unmatched bases: 9. This CDR3 has 15 residues. In nucleotides, the CDR3 is TGCGCCAGCAGCGAGATGACAGGGGTTTTAGAGACCCAGTACTTC. Its translation is CASSEMTGVLETQYF.